This TCR beta chain is drawn from a study of T cell responses to AZD1222 COVID-19 vaccine. Whole-study context: Second-dose intervals of approximately 4 or approximately 12 weeks were pooled. The study's findings and limits: Spike was spanned by vaccine-associated CD4 TCRs, which were dominant at 160-218 and 743-854.

This clone was seen just once. The antigen is not known. Generated by immunoSEQ multiplex PCR, the TCRdb table keeps only in-frame clones and is missing some. This table has 100,000 to 150,000 clones, 70% to 90% appearing once. The CDR3 has 15 amino acids. Losses at the gene ends were 3 bases for V and 4 bases for J; bases not matched to a gene: 8. Germline V CDR1 and CDR2: LGHDT, YNNKEL (reference sequence). The sample in question was peripheral blood, obtained on day 0 of AZD1222 vaccination. The chain couples TRBV3-1 (or the pseudogene TRBV3-2) to TRBJ1-2; 7 nucleotides agree with TRBD1. The sequence derives from an adult in good health. CDR3 bases: TGTGCCAGCAGCCACCAAGGGACAGCGCTCTATGGCTACACCTTC. Protein: CASSHQGTALYGYTF.